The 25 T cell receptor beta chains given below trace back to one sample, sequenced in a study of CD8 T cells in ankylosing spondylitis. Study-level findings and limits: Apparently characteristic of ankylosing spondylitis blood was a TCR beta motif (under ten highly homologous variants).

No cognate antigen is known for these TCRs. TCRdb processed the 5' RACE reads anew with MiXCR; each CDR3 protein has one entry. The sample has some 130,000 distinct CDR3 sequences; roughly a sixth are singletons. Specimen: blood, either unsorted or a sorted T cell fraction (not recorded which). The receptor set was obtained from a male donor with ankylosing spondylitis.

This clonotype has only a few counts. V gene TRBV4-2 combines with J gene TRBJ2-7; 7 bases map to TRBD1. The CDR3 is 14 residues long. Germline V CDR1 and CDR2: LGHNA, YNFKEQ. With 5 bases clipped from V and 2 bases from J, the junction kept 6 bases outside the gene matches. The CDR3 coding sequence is TGTGCCAGCAGCACCCGGGACAGTACCTACGAGCAGTACTTC. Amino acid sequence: CASSTRDSTYEQYF.

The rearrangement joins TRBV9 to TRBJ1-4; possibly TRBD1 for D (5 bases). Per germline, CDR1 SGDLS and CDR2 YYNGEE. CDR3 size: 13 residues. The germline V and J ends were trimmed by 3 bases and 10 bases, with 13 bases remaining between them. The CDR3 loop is CASSDSGAGKLFF. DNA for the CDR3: TGTGCCAGCAGCGACTCCGGGGCCGGAAAACTGTTTTTT.

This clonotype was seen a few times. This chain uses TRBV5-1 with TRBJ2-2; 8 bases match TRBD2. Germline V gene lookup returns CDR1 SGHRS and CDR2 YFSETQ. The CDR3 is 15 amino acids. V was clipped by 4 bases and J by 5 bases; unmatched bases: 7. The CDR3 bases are TGCGCCAGCAGCATGAGCGGGAGCGGAACCGGGGAGCTGTTTTTT. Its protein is CASSMSGSGTGELFF.

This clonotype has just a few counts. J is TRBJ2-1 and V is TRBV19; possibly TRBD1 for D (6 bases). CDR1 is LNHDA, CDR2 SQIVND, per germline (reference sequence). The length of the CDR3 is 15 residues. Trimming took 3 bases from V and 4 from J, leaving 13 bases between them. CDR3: CASSIGSGTYNEQFF. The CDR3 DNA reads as TGTGCCAGTAGTATTGGCTCTGGGACATACAATGAGCAGTTCTTC.

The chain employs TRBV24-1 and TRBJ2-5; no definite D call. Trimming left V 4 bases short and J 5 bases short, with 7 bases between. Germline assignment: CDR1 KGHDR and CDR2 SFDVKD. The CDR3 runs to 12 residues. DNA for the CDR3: TGTGCCACCAGTGACCCAAGGGAGACCCAGTACTTC. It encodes CATSDPRETQYF.

The CDR3 sequence is CASSLSRGYTF. The CDR3 nucleotides read TGTGCCAGCAGCTTATCCCGAGGCTACACCTTC. V is TRBV13 and J is TRBJ1-2; D is uncertain. Germline values: CDR1 PRHDT, CDR2 FYEKMQ (reference sequence). Trimming left V 2 bases short and J 8 bases short, with 6 bases between. The CDR3 loop spans 11 amino acids.

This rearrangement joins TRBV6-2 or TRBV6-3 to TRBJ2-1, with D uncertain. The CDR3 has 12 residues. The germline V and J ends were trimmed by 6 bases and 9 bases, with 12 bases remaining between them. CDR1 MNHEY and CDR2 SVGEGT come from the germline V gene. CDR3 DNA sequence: TGTGCCAGCAGCACTGACGGAAGTGAGCAGTTCTTC. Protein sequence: CASSTDGSEQFF.

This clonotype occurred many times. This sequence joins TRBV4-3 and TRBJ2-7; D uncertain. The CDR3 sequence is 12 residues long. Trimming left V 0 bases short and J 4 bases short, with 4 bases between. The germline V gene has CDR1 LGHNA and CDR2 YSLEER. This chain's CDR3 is CASSQDGYEQYF. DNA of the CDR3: TGCGCCAGCAGCCAAGACGGGTACGAGCAGTACTTC.

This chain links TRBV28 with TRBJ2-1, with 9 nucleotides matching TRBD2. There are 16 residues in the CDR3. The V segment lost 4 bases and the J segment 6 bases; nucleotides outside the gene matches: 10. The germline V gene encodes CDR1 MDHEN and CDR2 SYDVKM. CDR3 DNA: TGTGCCAGCAGTTCCCCTCTAGCGGGAAGTGGCAATGAGCAGTTCTTC. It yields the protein CASSSPLAGSGNEQFF.

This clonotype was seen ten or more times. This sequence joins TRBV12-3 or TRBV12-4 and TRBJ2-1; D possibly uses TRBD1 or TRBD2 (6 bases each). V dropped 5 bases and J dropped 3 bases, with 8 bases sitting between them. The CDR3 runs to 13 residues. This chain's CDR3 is CASSGGGYNEQFF. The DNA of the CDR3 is TGTGCCAGCAGTGGAGGGGGCTACAATGAGCAGTTCTTC.

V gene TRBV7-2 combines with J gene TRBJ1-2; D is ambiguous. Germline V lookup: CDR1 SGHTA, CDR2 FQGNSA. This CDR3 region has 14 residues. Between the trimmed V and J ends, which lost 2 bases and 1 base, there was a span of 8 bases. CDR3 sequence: CASSLWGVNYGYTF. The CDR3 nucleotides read TGTGCCAGCAGCTTATGGGGAGTTAACTATGGCTACACCTTC.

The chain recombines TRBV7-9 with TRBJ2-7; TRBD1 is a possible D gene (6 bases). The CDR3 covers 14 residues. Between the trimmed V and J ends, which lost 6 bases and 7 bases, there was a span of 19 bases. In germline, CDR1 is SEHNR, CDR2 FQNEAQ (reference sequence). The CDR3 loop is CASRGHRDLGEQYF. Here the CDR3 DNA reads TGTGCCAGCAGGGGGCACAGGGACCTCGGGGAGCAGTACTTC.

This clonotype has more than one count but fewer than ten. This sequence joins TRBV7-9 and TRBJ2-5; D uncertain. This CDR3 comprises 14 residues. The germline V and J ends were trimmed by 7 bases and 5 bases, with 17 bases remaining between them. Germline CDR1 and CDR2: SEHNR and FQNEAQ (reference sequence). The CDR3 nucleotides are TGTGCCAGCACCTTCTCCGAACCACGGGAGACCCAGTACTTC. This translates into CASTFSEPRETQYF.

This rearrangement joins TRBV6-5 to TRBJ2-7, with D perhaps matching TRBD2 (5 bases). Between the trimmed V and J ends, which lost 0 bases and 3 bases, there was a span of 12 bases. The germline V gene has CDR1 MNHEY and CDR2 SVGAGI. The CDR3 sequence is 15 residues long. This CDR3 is CASSYSVGDSYEQYF. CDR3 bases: TGTGCCAGCAGTTACTCGGTGGGAGATAGCTACGAGCAGTACTTC.

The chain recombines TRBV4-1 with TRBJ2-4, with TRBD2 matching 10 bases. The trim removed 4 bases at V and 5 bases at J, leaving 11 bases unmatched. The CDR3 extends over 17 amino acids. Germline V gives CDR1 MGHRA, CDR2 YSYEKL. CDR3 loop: CASSPTDSLAGENIQYF. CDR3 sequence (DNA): TGCGCCAGCAGCCCCACAGATAGCCTAGCGGGGGAAAACATTCAGTACTTC.

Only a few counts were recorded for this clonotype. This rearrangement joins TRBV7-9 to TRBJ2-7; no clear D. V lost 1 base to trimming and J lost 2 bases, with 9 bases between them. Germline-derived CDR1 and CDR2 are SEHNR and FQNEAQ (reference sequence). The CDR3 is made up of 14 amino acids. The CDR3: CASSLVVAPYEQYF. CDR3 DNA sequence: TGTGCCAGCAGCTTAGTGGTAGCTCCCTACGAGCAGTACTTC.

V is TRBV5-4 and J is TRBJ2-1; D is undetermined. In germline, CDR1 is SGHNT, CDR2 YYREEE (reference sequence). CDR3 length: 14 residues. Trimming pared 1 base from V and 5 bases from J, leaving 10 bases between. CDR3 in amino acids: CASSLLVGDNEQFF. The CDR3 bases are TGTGCCAGCAGCTTGCTTGTCGGCGACAATGAGCAGTTCTTC.

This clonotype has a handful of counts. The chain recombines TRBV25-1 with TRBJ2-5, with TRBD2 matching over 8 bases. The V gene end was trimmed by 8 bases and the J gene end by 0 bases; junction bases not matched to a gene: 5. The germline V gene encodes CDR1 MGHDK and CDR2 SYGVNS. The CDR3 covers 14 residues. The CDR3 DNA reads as TGTGCCAGCCACTTTAGCGGGAACCAAGAGACCCAGTACTTC. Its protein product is CASHFSGNQETQYF.

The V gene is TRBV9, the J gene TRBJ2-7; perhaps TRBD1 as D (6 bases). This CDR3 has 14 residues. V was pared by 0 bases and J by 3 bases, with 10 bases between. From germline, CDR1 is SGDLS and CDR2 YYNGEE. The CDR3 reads CASSVGRRGYEQYF. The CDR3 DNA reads TGTGCCAGCAGCGTAGGTCGCAGGGGCTACGAGCAGTACTTC.

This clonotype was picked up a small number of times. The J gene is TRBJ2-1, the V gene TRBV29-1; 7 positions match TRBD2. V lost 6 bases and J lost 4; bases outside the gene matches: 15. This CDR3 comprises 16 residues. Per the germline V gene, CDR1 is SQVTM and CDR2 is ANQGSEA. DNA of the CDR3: TGCAGCGTCCGGTCGGGCGGGGCTAGCGGATACAATGAGCAGTTCTTC. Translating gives CSVRSGGASGYNEQFF.

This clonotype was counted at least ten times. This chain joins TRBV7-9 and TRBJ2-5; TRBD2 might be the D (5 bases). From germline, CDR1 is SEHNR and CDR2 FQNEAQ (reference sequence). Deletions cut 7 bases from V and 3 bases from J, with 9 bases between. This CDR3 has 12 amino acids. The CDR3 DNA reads TGTGCCAGCACCGGACTGGAAGAGACCCAGTACTTC. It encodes CASTGLEETQYF.

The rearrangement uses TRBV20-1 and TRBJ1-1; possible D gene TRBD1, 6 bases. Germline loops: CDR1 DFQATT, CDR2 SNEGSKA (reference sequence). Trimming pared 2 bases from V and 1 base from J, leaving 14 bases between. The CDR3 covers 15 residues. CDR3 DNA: TGCAGTGCTAGAAACGAGCCCAGGGGGAACACTGAAGCTTTCTTT. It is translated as CSARNEPRGNTEAFF.

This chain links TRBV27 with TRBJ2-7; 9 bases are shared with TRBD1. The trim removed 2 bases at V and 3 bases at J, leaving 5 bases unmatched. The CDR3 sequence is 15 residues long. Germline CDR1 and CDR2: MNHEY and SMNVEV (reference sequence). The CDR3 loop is CASSLLTGGYYEQYF. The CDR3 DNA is TGTGCCAGCAGTTTACTTACAGGGGGCTACTACGAGCAGTACTTC.

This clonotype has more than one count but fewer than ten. CDR3 in amino acids: CASSVELAYNEQFF. CDR3 in DNA: TGTGCCAGCAGCGTAGAACTAGCCTACAATGAGCAGTTCTTC. The chain uses TRBV9 and TRBJ2-1; D is perhaps TRBD2 (5 bases). The V and J ends lost 0 bases and 2 bases respectively, with 6 bases between them. Germline CDR1 is SGDLS and CDR2 is YYNGEE. This CDR3 spans 14 amino acids. The complete variable domain, with remaining parts taken from reference TRBV9 and TRBJ2-1, reads DSGVTQTPKHLITATGQRVTLRCSPRSGDLSVYWYQQSLDQGLQFLIQYYNGEERAKGNILERFSAQQFPDLHSELNLSSLELGDSALYFCASSVELAYNEQFFGPGTRLTVL.

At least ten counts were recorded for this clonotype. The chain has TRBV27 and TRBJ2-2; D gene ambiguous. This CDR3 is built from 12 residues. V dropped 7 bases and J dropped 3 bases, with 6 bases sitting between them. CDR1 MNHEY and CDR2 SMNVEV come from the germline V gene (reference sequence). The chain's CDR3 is CASTGYTGELFF. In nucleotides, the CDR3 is TGTGCCAGCACCGGGTACACCGGGGAGCTGTTTTTT.